These T cell receptor beta chains were read from a single sample in a study of T cell clones after liver transplantation. The data were produced by immunoSEQ multiplex PCR, yet TCRdb's version contains in-frame clones alone and is incomplete. This repertoire shows tens of thousands of clones, about four fifths found once; its top ten account for about 0.79%. Source: CD4+ T cells from blood, taken 12 months after liver transplant. The source of these receptors is a human patient who received a liver transplant. The T cells may partly be graft donor cells. Each CDR3 is given with its conserved first and last residue. Each record gives: V gene, D gene, J gene, CDR3 protein. A D gene is named only where the DNA matches it firmly.

V: TRBV18; D: TRBD1; J: TRBJ2-7; CDR3: CASSPPWGRGYEQYF
V: TRBV27; D: TRBD1; J: TRBJ1-3; CDR3: CASSSLNRGAAGNTIYF
V: TRBV27; D: TRBD1; J: TRBJ2-7; CDR3: CASSRTGGEDYEQYF
V: TRBV2; D: TRBD1; J: TRBJ1-5; CDR3: CASSEAKIAGGFNQPQHF
V: TRBV5-8; D: NA; J: TRBJ2-3; CDR3: CASSLDISTDTQYF
V: TRBV6-1; D: TRBD2; J: TRBJ2-2; CDR3: CASSEVVGRAGDGELFF
V: TRBV2; D: TRBD2; J: TRBJ2-7; CDR3: CASSEGLAGESEQYF
V: TRBV13; D: NA; J: TRBJ2-3; CDR3: CASSLESWETTGSNTDTQYF
V: TRBV5-6; D: NA; J: TRBJ1-5; CDR3: CASSLLGNQPQHF
V: TRBV28; D: TRBD1; J: TRBJ1-4; CDR3: CASGGTGVEKLFF
V: TRBV27; D: NA; J: TRBJ2-7; CDR3: CASRPSTGTNTYEQYF
V: TRBV28; D: NA; J: TRBJ2-7; CDR3: CASSTGGTYEQYF
V: TRBV28; D: NA; J: TRBJ2-1; CDR3: CASSTTREQFF
V: TRBV2; D: TRBD1; J: TRBJ2-3; CDR3: CASSRQGGSTDTQYF
V: TRBV25-1; D: NA; J: TRBJ2-1; CDR3: CASSEWVSYNEQFF
V: TRBV2; D: NA; J: TRBJ2-1; CDR3: CASKGPWRGLEQFF
V: TRBV6-5; D: NA; J: TRBJ2-2; CDR3: CASRPGRSGELFF
V: TRBV18; D: NA; J: TRBJ2-3; CDR3: CASSPPVVFRTDTQYF
V: TRBV11-2; D: TRBD1; J: TRBJ1-1; CDR3: CASSLPRGRGTEAFF
V: TRBV15; D: NA; J: TRBJ2-3; CDR3: CATSRDRTPGRVDTQYF
V: TRBV18; D: NA; J: TRBJ2-5; CDR3: CASSPPGGGKGTQYF
V: TRBV6-1; D: TRBD2; J: TRBJ2-1; CDR3: CASSERTSGRWEQFF
V: TRBV2; D: TRBD1; J: TRBJ2-7; CDR3: CASSGTGGYEQYF
V: TRBV15; D: TRBD2; J: TRBJ2-1; CDR3: CATVPGGGPSYNEQFF
V: TRBV7-9; D: NA; J: TRBJ2-1; CDR3: CASSSYFFRRDEQFF
V: TRBV7-9; D: NA; J: TRBJ2-2; CDR3: CASSLGTGPNTGELFF
V: TRBV6-5; D: NA; J: TRBJ2-7; CDR3: CASSYSGGGEQYF
V: TRBV30; D: NA; J: TRBJ1-3; CDR3: CAWTPSYSGNTIYF
V: TRBV4-2; D: NA; J: TRBJ2-7; CDR3: CASSRPAGYEQYF
V: TRBV7-8; D: TRBD2; J: TRBJ2-3; CDR3: CASSFRARAGGGTDTQYF
V: TRBV6-5; D: NA; J: TRBJ2-7; CDR3: CASSYLAGVSEQYF
V: TRBV11-1; D: TRBD2; J: TRBJ2-5; CDR3: CASSQGLAGGKTQYF
V: TRBV2; D: TRBD2; J: TRBJ2-7; CDR3: CASSPTLAGGYEQYF
V: TRBV27; D: NA; J: TRBJ2-7; CDR3: CASSPRLAVYEQYF
V: TRBV28; D: NA; J: TRBJ1-1; CDR3: CASSLSGTTEAFF
V: TRBV20-1; D: NA; J: TRBJ1-1; CDR3: CSASSNTEAFF
V: TRBV19; D: NA; J: TRBJ2-1; CDR3: CASSFPEGRPSSYNEQFF
V: TRBV6-5; D: NA; J: TRBJ1-1; CDR3: CASSYSWTEDTEAFF
V: TRBV19; D: TRBD2; J: TRBJ2-3; CDR3: CASSPWTSGSTDTQYF
V: TRBV15; D: NA; J: TRBJ2-6; CDR3: CATSRDPSRGDGANVLTF
V: TRBV23-1; D: NA; J: TRBJ1-5; CDR3: CASSQRRQGNQPQHF
V: TRBV9; D: NA; J: TRBJ1-4; CDR3: CASSRATNEKLFF
V: TRBV28; D: NA; J: TRBJ1-2; CDR3: CASSLDNNYGYTF
V: TRBV5-1; D: NA; J: TRBJ2-3; CDR3: CASSLGATDTQYF
V: TRBV10-2; D: TRBD1; J: TRBJ1-5; CDR3: CASRDTTGADQPQHF
V: TRBV18; D: NA; J: TRBJ2-3; CDR3: CASSPPGLNTDTQYF
V: TRBV5-1; D: TRBD2; J: TRBJ2-3; CDR3: CASSLEPSGLSTDTQYF
V: TRBV7-8; D: NA; J: TRBJ1-3; CDR3: CASSLAGSGNTIYF
V: TRBV5-1; D: TRBD2; J: TRBJ2-3; CDR3: CASSLLAGGQIDTQYF
V: TRBV14; D: TRBD2; J: TRBJ2-1; CDR3: CASSRLAGAESDEQFF
V: TRBV6-1; D: TRBD1; J: TRBJ1-2; CDR3: CASSEGGQGEFDYGYTF
V: TRBV18; D: NA; J: TRBJ1-4; CDR3: CASSPNPGENEKLFF
V: TRBV21-1; D: NA; J: TRBJ1-3; CDR3: CASSKPSPKKTDNSGNTIYF
V: TRBV9; D: NA; J: TRBJ1-1; CDR3: CASSPRTANTEAFF